The present entry profiles one T cell receptor beta chain with its context. Its antigen is still unknown. These data are taken from a study of post-analysis software for immune sequencing data. The overall study: In terms of disease course, relapsing-remitting, secondary progressive and progressive-relapsing multiple sclerosis were included.

The authors incorporated unique molecular identifiers into the TCR beta cDNA libraries. T cells numbering roughly 0.95 to 10 million yielded roughly 0.5 million cDNA molecules. Each CDR3 protein is one row after TCRdb ran MiXCR on the PCR reads. The data contain about 820,000 distinct CDR3 sequences, roughly half of them singletons. Study-level results: Controls' normalized Chao1 diversity significantly exceeded that of multiple sclerosis patients.

This TCR was sampled from a girl between 5 and 17 years old with multiple sclerosis. The specimen sequenced was blood.

The CDR3 is CASSTPRGVAGVYEQYF. CDR3 nucleotide sequence: TGCGCCAGCAGCACACCCCGGGGGGTAGCGGGAGTCTACGAGCAGTACTTC. The chain employs TRBV5-1 and TRBJ2-7, with 9 bases that match TRBD2. CDR1 and CDR2 (germline): SGHRS, YFSETQ. The CDR3 is 17 residues long. With 4 bases clipped from V and 3 bases from J, the junction kept 14 bases outside the gene matches. The full variable domain, rest sourced from reference TRBV5-1 and TRBJ2-7, is KAGVTQTPRYLIKTRGQQVTLSCSPISGHRSVSWYQQTPGQGLQFLFEYFSETQRNKGNFPGRFSGRQFSNSRSEMNVSTLELGDSALYLCASSTPRGVAGVYEQYFGPGTRLTVT.